Following are 20 T cell receptor beta chains from one sample sequenced in a study of shared clonotypes between healthy human individuals. Assay used: immunoSEQ multiplex PCR; TCRdb lists only in-frame clones, some missing. The sample includes about 980,000 clones, about 80% of them seen just once. Sequenced: memory CD4+ T cells sorted from blood. Described subset: CD45RA-negative fraction. The receptors derive from a man aged 18 to 29 in good health.

The gene calls are TRBV4-1 and TRBJ2-3, with 10 positions matching TRBD1. Germline trimming cut 1 base from V and 7 bases from J; bases unmatched to any gene: 11. The CDR3 has 17 amino acids. Germline CDR1 reads MGHRA; CDR2 reads YSYEKL. In DNA form, the CDR3 reads TGCGCCAGCAGCCAAGTTGTAGGGGGACAGGGGTACAATACGCAGTATTTT. Protein sequence: CASSQVVGGQGYNTQYF.

The rearrangement links TRBV5-1 to TRBJ2-7; D not resolved. Germline loops: CDR1 SGHRS, CDR2 YFSETQ. The germline V and J ends were trimmed by 1 base and 0 bases, with 8 bases remaining between them. The length of the CDR3 is 14 residues. The CDR3 DNA is TGCGCCAGCAGCTTGATCTCCAGCTCCTACGAGCAGTACTTC. It encodes CASSLISSSYEQYF. Combining the CDR3 with reference TRBV5-1 and TRBJ2-7 gives the whole variable domain KAGVTQTPRYLIKTRGQQVTLSCSPISGHRSVSWYQQTPGQGLQFLFEYFSETQRNKGNFPGRFSGRQFSNSRSEMNVSTLELGDSALYLCASSLISSSYEQYFGPGTRLTVT.

The rearrangement joins TRBV11-2 to TRBJ1-3; D gene unclear. This CDR3 region has 14 residues. CDR1 SGHAT and CDR2 FQNNGV come from the germline V gene. V was shortened by 5 bases and J by 2 bases, with 10 bases between the two germline ends. The CDR3 region has the DNA TGTGCCAGCAGCCGGTCGGAACCTGGAAACACCATATATTTT. This sequence encodes CASSRSEPGNTIYF. Based on the CDR3 plus reference TRBV11-2 and TRBJ1-3, the full variable domain is EAGVAQSPRYKIIEKRQSVAFWCNPISGHATLYWYQQILGQGPKLLIQFQNNGVVDDSQLPKDRFSAERLKGVDSTLKIQPAKLEDSAVYLCASSRSEPGNTIYFGEGSWLTVV.

The gene calls are TRBV6-5 and TRBJ2-7; 9 bases fit TRBD1. The CDR3 is made up of 12 amino acids. The V gene end was trimmed by 6 bases and the J gene end by 4 bases; junction bases not matched to a gene: 1. Germline CDR1 MNHEY, CDR2 SVGAGI. The CDR3 sequence: CASRGQGYEQYF. CDR3 DNA sequence: TGTGCCAGCAGGGGACAGGGTTACGAGCAGTACTTC.

This rearrangement joins TRBV6-6 to TRBJ1-5; D is possibly TRBD1 (5 bases). This CDR3 has 15 residues. The V end lost 2 bases, the J end lost 3 bases, and 11 bases lay between the germline ends. Germline V CDR1 and CDR2: MNHNY, SVGAGI (reference sequence). The CDR3 here is CASSYPGGVNQPQHF. CDR3 in DNA: TGTGCCAGCAGTTACCCGGGGGGGGTCAATCAGCCCCAGCATTTT.

The V and J genes are TRBV2 and TRBJ2-7, with D unresolved. V was clipped by 7 bases and J by 2 bases, with 15 bases between them. Germline-derived CDR1 and CDR2 are SNHLY and FYNNEI. This CDR3 region has 14 residues. The CDR3 spells CASIGSASTYEQYF. CDR3 nucleotides: TGTGCCAGCATAGGATCGGCGTCCACCTACGAGCAGTACTTC.

Only a few counts were recorded for this clone. J is TRBJ1-5 and V is TRBV27, with D unresolved. The CDR3 sequence is 13 residues long. CDR1 and CDR2 (germline): MNHEY, SMNVEV (reference sequence). Trimming shortened V by 5 bases and J by 4 bases, and 9 bases separated the two germline ends. The CDR3 sequence: CASSPQVNQPQHF. CDR3 DNA: TGTGCCAGCAGTCCTCAGGTAAATCAGCCCCAGCATTTT.

This clone was picked up one time. V and J are TRBV5-8 and TRBJ1-1, with TRBD1 as a possible D gene (6 bases). V was pared by 1 base and J by 2 bases, with 12 bases between. Germline values: CDR1 SGHTS, CDR2 YDEGEE. This CDR3 contains 15 residues. CDR3 coding DNA: TGTGCCAGCAGCTTGACAGGGACTGTCAACACTGAAGCTTTCTTT. It is translated as CASSLTGTVNTEAFF.

The gene calls are TRBV27 and TRBJ1-5; D unclear. Germline V gene data show CDR1 as MNHEY and CDR2 as SMNVEV (reference sequence). Deletions cut 6 bases from V and 5 bases from J, with 23 bases between. CDR3 length: 17 residues. The CDR3 DNA follows: TGTGCCAGCAGCAAATACATGGGGTTGCTTTCTGATCAGCCCCAGCATTTT. Translating gives CASSKYMGLLSDQPQHF.

About this clone: The same CDR3 is also encoded by other DNA sequences in this sample. The chain uses TRBV6-6 and TRBJ2-5, with D unresolved. The V end lost 5 bases, the J end lost 2 bases, and 3 bases lay between the germline ends. CDR3 length: 11 amino acids. The germline V gene encodes CDR1 MNHNY and CDR2 SVGAGI (reference sequence). This CDR3 reads CASSPQETQYF. The CDR3 DNA sequence: TGTGCCAGCAGTCCTCAAGAGACCCAGTACTTC.

This rearrangement joins TRBV11-2 to TRBJ1-2; TRBD1 aligns across 9 bases. The CDR3 is 15 residues long. Germline trimming cut 0 bases from V and 8 bases from J; bases unmatched to any gene: 7. Germline V gene data show CDR1 as SGHAT and CDR2 as FQNNGV. As DNA, the CDR3 is TGTGCCAGCAGCTTAGATAGGGGACAGGGCTGGGGCTACACCTTC. It specifies CASSLDRGQGWGYTF.

This clone was detected many times. The rearrangement joins TRBV2 to TRBJ2-3, with 9 nucleotides matching TRBD2. The CDR3 spans 18 residues. Germline V CDR1 and CDR2: SNHLY, FYNNEI. V lost 2 bases to trimming and J lost 6 bases; unmatched junction nucleotides: 15. CDR3 in amino acids: CASSERSFQREDSDTQYF. CDR3 nucleotides: TGTGCCAGCAGTGAACGAAGTTTCCAGCGGGAGGATTCCGATACGCAGTATTTT. Looking up the rest from reference TRBV2 and TRBJ2-3 gives the full variable domain: EPEVTQTPSHQVTQMGQEVILRCVPISNHLYFYWYRQILGQKVEFLVSFYNNEISEKSEIFDDQFSVERPDGSNFTLKIRSTKLEDSAMYFCASSERSFQREDSDTQYFGPGTRLTVL.

The CDR3 spells CASSLDGGPGSPLHF. In DNA, the CDR3 is TGCGCCAGCAGCTTGGACGGGGGCCCTGGATCACCCCTCCACTTT. V and J are TRBV5-1 and TRBJ1-6; D possibly corresponds to TRBD1 (6 bases). This CDR3 is built from 15 residues. The germline CDR1 and CDR2 sequences are SGHRS and YFSETQ. Trimming removed 0 bases from V and 10 bases from J, with 14 bases in between. Variable domain in full (rest from reference TRBV5-1 and TRBJ1-6): KAGVTQTPRYLIKTRGQQVTLSCSPISGHRSVSWYQQTPGQGLQFLFEYFSETQRNKGNFPGRFSGRQFSNSRSEMNVSTLELGDSALYLCASSLDGGPGSPLHFGNGTRLTVT.

V gene TRBV5-6 combines with J gene TRBJ1-2; TRBD1 is a possible D gene (6 bases). The ends were cut back, 3 bases at V and 5 bases at J, with 20 bases in the middle. The CDR3 covers 16 residues. Germline V gene sequence: CDR1 SGHDT, CDR2 YYEEEE. Here the CDR3 DNA reads TGTGCCAGCAGCTCCCGGGACACTAACTACCCGTATGGCTACACCTTC. The encoded protein is CASSSRDTNYPYGYTF.

The J gene is TRBJ1-5, the V gene TRBV19; D might be TRBD1 (6 bases). V was clipped by 5 bases and J by 1 base, with 9 bases between them. Germline V lookup: CDR1 LNHDA, CDR2 SQIVND (reference sequence). The CDR3 has 14 amino acids. CDR3 loop: CASSVGQSNQPQHF. The CDR3 DNA is TGTGCCAGTAGTGTCGGACAGAGCAATCAGCCCCAGCATTTT.

J is TRBJ2-1 and V is TRBV5-4; no reliable D call. This CDR3 contains 12 residues. The V and J ends lost 0 bases and 16 bases respectively, with 14 bases between them. The germline CDR1 and CDR2 sequences are SGHNT and YYREEE (reference sequence). Here the CDR3 reads CASSLGLANLFF. CDR3 in DNA: TGTGCCAGCAGCTTGGGGCTGGCCAATTTATTCTTC.

The chain uses TRBV19 and TRBJ2-7; tentative D call: TRBD1 (6 bases). Trimming took off 5 bases at V and 5 bases at J, with 19 bases between the two ends. Germline loops: CDR1 LNHDA, CDR2 SQIVND (reference sequence). This CDR3 is 15 amino acids long. The CDR3, as DNA: TGTGCCAGTAGTTACGGGTTGGGGGCGCACAACGAGCAGTACTTC. It yields the protein CASSYGLGAHNEQYF. The full variable domain, its missing parts supplied by reference TRBV19 and TRBJ2-7, is DGGITQSPKYLFRKEGQNVTLSCEQNLNHDAMYWYRQDPGQGLRLIYYSQIVNDFQKGDIAEGYSVSREKKESFPLTVTSAQKNPTAFYLCASSYGLGAHNEQYFGPGTRLTVT.

The chain carries TRBV4-2 and TRBJ1-2; D is undetermined. Germline V gives CDR1 LGHNA, CDR2 YNFKEQ. The CDR3 has 16 residues. The V end lost 1 base, the J end lost 0 bases, and 12 bases lay between the germline ends. Here the CDR3 DNA reads TGTGCCAGCAGCCAAGCGTTCATTGGGGCTAACTATGGCTACACCTTC. This encodes CASSQAFIGANYGYTF.

The V and J genes are TRBV2 and TRBJ2-7; tentatively, D is TRBD2 (5 bases). This CDR3 comprises 11 residues. V was trimmed by 6 bases and J by 7 bases, leaving 10 bases between them. Per the germline V gene, CDR1 is SNHLY and CDR2 is FYNNEI. The CDR3 nucleotides read TGTGCCAGCAGAATTTCGGGGGAGCAGTACTTC. Its protein is CASRISGEQYF.

The chain carries TRBV28 and TRBJ2-6; TRBD1 is a possible D gene (6 bases). The CDR3 runs to 16 residues. Trimming took 4 bases from V and 4 from J, leaving 14 bases between them. Per the germline V gene, CDR1 is MDHEN and CDR2 is SYDVKM. The CDR3 loop reads CASSSYRVHGANVLTF. CDR3 in DNA: TGTGCCAGCAGTTCGTACAGGGTACACGGGGCCAACGTCCTGACTTTC.